Below are 3 T cell receptor beta chains sequenced from a single sample in a study of T cell clonotyping in hematopoietic cell transplantation. Clones were sequenced by immunoSEQ multiplex PCR, and TCRdb holds only the in-frame ones, with some missing. The repertoire consists of 40,000 to 45,000 clones, with 90% to 95% occurring once and the leading ten covering over 0.65%. The sample comprised peripheral blood mononuclear cells. These receptors originate from a woman in her fifties or sixties in good health. Some clones in this sample may be carry-over from other donors' samples.

The J gene is TRBJ1-6, the V gene TRBV11-1; 10 nucleotides line up with TRBD1. The CDR3 extends over 16 amino acids. V was pared by 5 bases and J by 9 bases, with 10 bases of the junction left unmatched. The germline V gene encodes CDR1 SGHAT and CDR2 FQDESV (reference sequence). The chain's CDR3 is CASSTTGGFDSSPLHF. The CDR3 region has the DNA TGTGCCAGCAGCACGACAGGGGGCTTTGATTCTTCACCCCTCCACTTT.

This chain joins TRBV5-1 and TRBJ1-2; D is ambiguous. Between the trimmed V and J ends, which lost 1 base and 10 bases, there was a span of 20 bases. Germline lookup yields CDR1 SGHRS and CDR2 YFSETQ. This CDR3 region has 15 residues. The CDR3 nucleotides are TGCGCCAGCAGCTTGTCCGGACGATCGGGCTACGACTACACCTTC. It translates to CASSLSGRSGYDYTF.

V and J are TRBV11-2 and TRBJ2-2; D not resolved. V was cut by 0 bases and J by 6 bases, with 5 bases left in between. The CDR3 is 13 amino acids. Germline CDR1 and CDR2: SGHAT and FQNNGV. CDR3 nucleotide sequence: TGTGCCAGCAGCTTAGATGAGGCCGGGGAGCTGTTTTTT. Amino acids: CASSLDEAGELFF.